Each of the 30 T cell receptor beta chains below was sequenced from the same sample in a study of technical replicates of blood from a few donors. The repertoire was sequenced with immunoSEQ multiplex PCR; TCRdb's copy has only in-frame clones and lacks some. The sample has over 50,000 clones; 80% to 95% are singletons. Sample: PBMCs. These receptors all come from a human donor in good health. Some clones in this sample may be carry-over from other donors' samples.

The chain couples TRBV27 to TRBJ1-6; TRBD1 aligns across 7 bases. Germline V gene sequence: CDR1 MNHEY, CDR2 SMNVEV (reference sequence). CDR3 length equals 16 residues. The J segment lost 7 bases and the V segment lost 3 bases, leaving 9 bases of the junction unmatched. The CDR3: CASSLAPTGQNSPLHF. For the CDR3, the DNA is TGTGCCAGCAGTTTGGCCCCGACAGGGCAGAATTCACCCCTCCACTTT.

J is TRBJ1-2 and V is TRBV18, with a weak D call TRBD1 (5 bases). Germline values: CDR1 KGHSH, CDR2 LQKENI. The germline V and J ends were trimmed by 3 bases and 5 bases, with 16 bases remaining between them. The CDR3 contains 15 residues. The CDR3 DNA is TGTGCCAGCTCACCGGCCGGTTGGGGCCAGTATGGCTACACCTTC. Its protein is CASSPAGWGQYGYTF.

This clone was seen more than once but under ten times. The gene calls are TRBV2 and TRBJ1-3; D is perhaps TRBD1 (6 bases). The CDR3 totals 15 residues. The V gene's germline CDR1 is SNHLY and CDR2 FYNNEI. Deletions cut 4 bases from V and 2 bases from J, with 12 bases between. This CDR3 reads CASSGQALTGNTIYF. The CDR3 nucleotides read TGTGCCAGCAGTGGACAGGCCCTTACTGGAAACACCATATATTTT. The whole variable domain, remainder taken from reference TRBV2 and TRBJ1-3, is EPEVTQTPSHQVTQMGQEVILRCVPISNHLYFYWYRQILGQKVEFLVSFYNNEISEKSEIFDDQFSVERPDGSNFTLKIRSTKLEDSAMYFCASSGQALTGNTIYFGEGSWLTVV.

CDR3 sequence: CASSLFRDSTETQYF. The CDR3 bases are TGCGCCAGCAGCCTTTTTCGAGATAGCACAGAGACCCAGTACTTC. The chain employs TRBV4-3 and TRBJ2-5; the D is unclear. V was pared by 4 bases and J by 4 bases, with 16 bases between. CDR1 and CDR2 from the germline V gene are LGHNA and YSLEER. The CDR3 is 15 amino acids.

The chain combines TRBV2 with TRBJ1-1; possibly TRBD1 for D (6 bases). The CDR3 length is 15 residues. V lost 6 bases and J lost 0, with 14 bases in between. Germline loops: CDR1 SNHLY, CDR2 FYNNEI. The CDR3 DNA sequence: TGTGCCAGCAGGGAATCCGGACAGATGAACACTGAAGCTTTCTTT. Encoded protein: CASRESGQMNTEAFF.

This chain's CDR3 is CASSLSTVNTEAFF. CDR3 nucleotide sequence: TGTGCCAGTAGTCTCTCGACAGTGAACACTGAAGCTTTCTTT. This chain joins TRBV19 and TRBJ1-1, with a tentative D call TRBD1 (5 bases). The germline CDR1 and CDR2 sequences are LNHDA and SQIVND (reference sequence). The CDR3 totals 14 residues. Trimming stripped 5 bases from V and 0 bases from J, with 10 bases between.

The V and J genes are TRBV19 and TRBJ1-2; D unresolved. V lost 5 bases, J lost 5 bases, and 6 bases lay in between. The CDR3 contains 11 residues. CDR1 and CDR2 from the germline V gene are LNHDA and SQIVND (reference sequence). CDR3 sequence: CASSFRYGYTF. The CDR3 region has the DNA TGTGCCAGTAGTTTCAGATATGGCTACACCTTC. The full variable domain, rest sourced from reference TRBV19 and TRBJ1-2, is DGGITQSPKYLFRKEGQNVTLSCEQNLNHDAMYWYRQDPGQGLRLIYYSQIVNDFQKGDIAEGYSVSREKKESFPLTVTSAQKNPTAFYLCASSFRYGYTFGSGTRLTVV.

This chain connects TRBV7-3 to TRBJ2-1, with D possibly being TRBD2 (6 bases). Between the trimmed V and J ends, which lost 5 bases and 5 bases, there was a span of 16 bases. Germline V CDR1 and CDR2: SGHTA, FQGTGA. CDR3 length equals 15 residues. CDR3 protein: CASSVIPGLHNEQFF. CDR3 in DNA: TGTGCCAGCAGCGTGATCCCGGGACTTCACAATGAGCAGTTCTTC.

The V call is TRBV2, the J call TRBJ1-3; D is unresolved. The germline gives CDR1 SNHLY, CDR2 FYNNEI. The CDR3 is 14 amino acids. The V end lost 3 bases, the J end lost 1 base, and 7 bases lay between the germline ends. The CDR3 sequence is CASSDRGSGNTIYF. For the CDR3, the DNA is TGTGCCAGCAGTGATCGGGGTTCTGGAAACACCATATATTTT.

This chain uses TRBV18 with TRBJ1-1; 7 bases fit TRBD1. Germline values: CDR1 KGHSH, CDR2 LQKENI. CDR3 size: 15 residues. The V gene end was trimmed by 6 bases and the J gene end by 10 bases; junction bases not matched to a gene: 17. The CDR3 region is CASSLMTGKHWRAFF. CDR3 nucleotide sequence: TGTGCCAGCTCCCTCATGACAGGGAAACACTGGCGAGCTTTCTTT.

This clone was seen only a few times. The chain is built from TRBV4-1 and TRBJ2-3, with 8 positions matching TRBD2. V dropped 4 bases and J dropped 2; count of bases not matched to a gene: 5. The germline V gene has CDR1 MGHRA and CDR2 YSYEKL. The CDR3 contains 15 residues. In DNA form, the CDR3 reads TGCGCCAGCAGCCGGATAGCGGGGATCACAGATACGCAGTATTTT. As protein: CASSRIAGITDTQYF.

CDR3: CASSVGQGFYGYTF. DNA of the CDR3: TGTGCCAGCAGCGTAGGACAGGGATTCTATGGCTACACCTTC. The chain has TRBV7-2 and TRBJ1-2; 8 positions match TRBD1. This CDR3 is built from 14 residues. Trimming took 5 bases from V and 4 from J; bases not matched to a gene: 6. The germline V gene has CDR1 SGHTA and CDR2 FQGNSA.

The CDR3 here is CASSQTTGNYGYTF. CDR3 in DNA: TGCGCCAGCAGCCAAACCACAGGCAACTATGGCTACACCTTC. This chain links TRBV4-3 with TRBJ1-2, with D perhaps matching TRBD1 (5 bases). Germline V gene lookup returns CDR1 LGHNA and CDR2 YSLEER. This CDR3 contains 14 residues. Deletions cut 2 bases from V and 2 bases from J, with 9 bases between.

The sample holds one count of this clone. The gene calls are TRBV4-1 and TRBJ1-5; D not certain. Germline CDR1 MGHRA, CDR2 YSYEKL. V gave up 4 bases and J gave up 4 bases, with 17 bases separating them. The CDR3 extends over 16 amino acids. The CDR3 region is CASSLHPGNTNQPQHF. CDR3 bases: TGCGCCAGCAGCCTTCATCCAGGAAATACTAATCAGCCCCAGCATTTT.

V usage is TRBV11-2 and J usage is TRBJ2-7; 8 bases match TRBD2. The CDR3 is 15 amino acids. The V gene end was trimmed by 4 bases and the J gene end by 3 bases; junction bases not matched to a gene: 8. CDR1 is SGHAT, CDR2 FQNNGV, per germline. CDR3 residues: CASSSVSGTFYEQYF. CDR3 nucleotide sequence: TGTGCCAGCAGCTCGGTTAGCGGGACGTTCTACGAGCAGTACTTC.

This sequence joins TRBV27 and TRBJ2-5, with a tentative D call TRBD1 (5 bases). The CDR3 contains 17 residues. V lost 2 bases, J lost 4 bases, and 20 bases lay in between. CDR1 and CDR2 from the germline V gene are MNHEY and SMNVEV (reference sequence). CDR3 residues: CASSLAPPSWGGETQYF. The CDR3 region has the DNA TGTGCCAGCAGTTTAGCCCCCCCGAGCTGGGGCGGAGAGACCCAGTACTTC.

V is TRBV15 and J is TRBJ2-1; 10 bases line up with TRBD2. J gave up 3 bases and V 3 bases, and 8 bases lay outside the gene matches. The CDR3 runs 17 residues. Per germline, CDR1 LNHNV and CDR2 YYDKDF (reference sequence). The CDR3 DNA follows: TGTGCCACCAGCAGGATGATACTAGCGGGACACTACAATGAGCAGTTCTTC. It specifies CATSRMILAGHYNEQFF.

The chain employs TRBV5-3 and TRBJ2-3; no reliable D call. TRBV5-3 is assigned to the ORF class and has an uncertain function. The CDR3 extends over 14 amino acids. Trimming left V 5 bases short and J 0 bases short, with 10 bases between. CDR3 nucleotide sequence: TGTGCCAGAAGTTTTTACTACAGCACAGATACGCAGTATTTT. The encoded protein is CARSFYYSTDTQYF.

The V and J genes are TRBV11-2 and TRBJ2-1; TRBD2 might be the D (5 bases). V lost 0 bases and J 0 bases, leaving 6 bases between the germline ends. The CDR3 runs 15 residues. Germline loops: CDR1 SGHAT, CDR2 FQNNGV. The CDR3 bases are TGTGCCAGCAGCTTAGAGGGAGCCTCCTACAATGAGCAGTTCTTC. Translation: CASSLEGASYNEQFF.

V is TRBV4-2 and J is TRBJ2-7; 15 bases are shared with TRBD2. Germline assignment: CDR1 LGHNA and CDR2 YNFKEQ. The CDR3 totals 20 residues. The V segment lost 4 bases and the J segment 1 base; nucleotides outside the gene matches: 14. The CDR3 DNA sequence: TGTGCCAGCAGCCCCGACGCGGGACTAGCGGGAGGCAACCCATCCTACGAGCAGTACTTC. Protein: CASSPDAGLAGGNPSYEQYF.

V usage is TRBV7-7 and J usage is TRBJ2-1, with 12 bases that match TRBD2. The V gene's germline CDR1 is SSHAT and CDR2 FNYEAQ (reference sequence). The CDR3 contains 14 residues. The V segment lost 5 bases and the J segment 5 bases; nucleotides outside the gene matches: 1. The CDR3 is CASSRLAGDNEQFF. For the CDR3, the DNA is TGTGCCAGCAGCCGACTAGCGGGGGACAATGAGCAGTTCTTC.

The chain uses TRBV28 and TRBJ1-2; possible D gene TRBD1, 5 bases. The germline gives CDR1 MDHEN, CDR2 SYDVKM. The CDR3 is made up of 14 amino acids. Trimming removed 5 bases from V and 7 bases from J, with 17 bases in between. Here the CDR3 DNA reads TGTGCCAGCAGTGTAACCCGAGGCAGGGTTGGCTACACCTTC. Protein sequence: CASSVTRGRVGYTF.

The V call is TRBV5-4, the J call TRBJ2-6; maybe TRBD1 (6 bases). The V and J ends lost 5 bases and 0 bases respectively, with 15 bases between them. The CDR3 spans 17 residues. The germline gives CDR1 SGHNT, CDR2 YYREEE (reference sequence). CDR3 DNA sequence: TGTGCCAGCAGACCAATTGACAGGAACTCTGGGGCCAACGTCCTGACTTTC. Residues: CASRPIDRNSGANVLTF.

In its sample, this clone was seen once. V gene TRBV27 combines with J gene TRBJ2-4; TRBD1 might be the D (6 bases). V was pared by 4 bases and J by 3 bases, with 7 bases between. The CDR3 covers 13 residues. Per the germline V gene, CDR1 is MNHEY and CDR2 is SMNVEV (reference sequence). The DNA of the CDR3 is TGTGCCAGCAGTTGGGACAACAAAAACATTCAGTACTTC. Translation gives CASSWDNKNIQYF.

This clone has just a few counts. This chain joins TRBV7-2 and TRBJ2-5, with D possibly being TRBD1 (5 bases). The germline CDR1 and CDR2 sequences are SGHTA and FQGNSA. V was pared by 2 bases and J by 2 bases, with 18 bases between. The CDR3 consists of 17 residues. The CDR3 nucleotides read TGTGCCAGCAGCTTAAAACGGAGCAGGGTGGGGCAAGAGACCCAGTACTTC. Protein sequence: CASSLKRSRVGQETQYF.

The J gene is TRBJ2-2, the V gene TRBV5-1; 8 bases align to TRBD2. The CDR3 runs to 18 residues. With 1 base clipped from V and 7 bases from J, the junction kept 15 bases outside the gene matches. CDR1 is SGHRS, CDR2 YFSETQ, per germline. The CDR3 nucleotides read TGCGCCAGCAGCTTGCAAGCCACTAGCGGACCGATTGGCGGGGAGCTGTTTTTT. This translates into CASSLQATSGPIGGELFF.

The gene calls are TRBV5-1 and TRBJ2-7; TRBD1 matches at 8 bases. This CDR3 has 15 amino acids. Trimming at V came to 3 bases and at J to 6 bases, leaving 11 bases not matched to a gene. Germline lookup yields CDR1 SGHRS and CDR2 YFSETQ. Here the CDR3 DNA reads TGCGCCAGCAGCTCCAGGGGGCCTAACTCTGGCGAGCAGTACTTC. It translates to CASSSRGPNSGEQYF. Looking up the rest from reference TRBV5-1 and TRBJ2-7 gives the full variable domain: KAGVTQTPRYLIKTRGQQVTLSCSPISGHRSVSWYQQTPGQGLQFLFEYFSETQRNKGNFPGRFSGRQFSNSRSEMNVSTLELGDSALYLCASSSRGPNSGEQYFGPGTRLTVT.

CDR3 sequence (DNA): TGTGCCAGCAGCGTATCTGCGGGGGCGACCAATGAGCAGTTCTTC. This codes for CASSVSAGATNEQFF. The chain carries TRBV9 and TRBJ2-1, with D perhaps matching TRBD2 (7 bases). CDR3 length equals 15 residues. Germline V lookup: CDR1 SGDLS, CDR2 YYNGEE. The V end was cut by 1 base, the J end by 6 bases, with 14 bases between. The complete variable domain, with remaining parts taken from reference TRBV9 and TRBJ2-1, reads DSGVTQTPKHLITATGQRVTLRCSPRSGDLSVYWYQQSLDQGLQFLIQYYNGEERAKGNILERFSAQQFPDLHSELNLSSLELGDSALYFCASSVSAGATNEQFFGPGTRLTVL.

Concerning this clone itself: The sample contains more than one DNA sequence encoding this CDR3. V and J are TRBV5-1 and TRBJ2-1, with 8 bases lining up with TRBD2. With V trimmed by 4 bases and J by 4 bases, 4 bases remained unmatched. The CDR3 length is 14 residues. Germline-derived CDR1 and CDR2 are SGHRS and YFSETQ. DNA for the CDR3: TGCGCCAGCAGCCCCAGCGGGGGATACAATGAGCAGTTCTTC. Translated: CASSPSGGYNEQFF.

V and J are TRBV4-3 and TRBJ2-7, with D possibly being TRBD2 (6 bases). V lost 2 bases and J 0 bases, leaving 11 bases between the germline ends. The CDR3 has 15 amino acids. Germline CDR1 is LGHNA and CDR2 is YSLEER. The CDR3 is CASSQQAGPSYEQYF. The DNA for the CDR3 is TGCGCCAGCAGCCAACAAGCGGGTCCCTCCTACGAGCAGTACTTC.